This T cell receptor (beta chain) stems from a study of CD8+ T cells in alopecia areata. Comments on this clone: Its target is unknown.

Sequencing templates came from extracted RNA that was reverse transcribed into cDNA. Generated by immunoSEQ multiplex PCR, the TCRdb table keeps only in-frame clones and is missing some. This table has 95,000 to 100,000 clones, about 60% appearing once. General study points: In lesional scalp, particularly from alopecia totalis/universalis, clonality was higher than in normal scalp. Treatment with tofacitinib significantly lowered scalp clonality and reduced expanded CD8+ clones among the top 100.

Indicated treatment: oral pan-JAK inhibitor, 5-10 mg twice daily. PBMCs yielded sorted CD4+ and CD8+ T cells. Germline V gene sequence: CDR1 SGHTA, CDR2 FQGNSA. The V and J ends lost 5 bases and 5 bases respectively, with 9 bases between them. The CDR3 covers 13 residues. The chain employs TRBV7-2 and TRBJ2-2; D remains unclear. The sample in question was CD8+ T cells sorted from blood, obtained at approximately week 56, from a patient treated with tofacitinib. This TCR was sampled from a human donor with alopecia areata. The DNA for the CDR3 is TGTGCCAGCAGCGGTCATAGGACCGGGGAGCTGTTTTTT. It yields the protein CASSGHRTGELFF.